Shown below are 15 T cell receptor beta chains from a single sample sequenced in a study of beta chain features in type 1 diabetes. Expressed TCRB transcripts were sequenced because the isolated RNA had all been reverse transcribed beforehand. Clones were read by immunoSEQ multiplex PCR, and TCRdb kept only the in-frame ones, dropping some. Here the sample spans some 900,000 clones, roughly 16% being singletons. Sequencing was done on a sample of naive CD4+ T cells from blood. The receptors originated from a woman under 30 in good health.

The chain carries TRBV7-9 and TRBJ1-4; 7 bases are a match to TRBD1. The CDR3 length is 12 residues. The trim removed 10 bases at V and 8 bases at J, leaving 7 bases unmatched. Germline-derived CDR1 and CDR2 are SEHNR and FQNEAQ (reference sequence). The CDR3 sequence: CATGGRLEKLFF. CDR3 nucleotide sequence: TGTGCCACAGGGGGACGCTTGGAAAAACTGTTTTTT.

The V call is TRBV7-9, the J call TRBJ1-1; D remains ambiguous. CDR1 SEHNR and CDR2 FQNEAQ come from the germline V gene (reference sequence). This CDR3 comprises 12 residues. V lost 3 bases, J lost 2 bases, and 4 bases lay in between. This CDR3 is CASSFINTEAFF. The CDR3 bases are TGTGCCAGCAGCTTCATCAACACTGAAGCTTTCTTT.

This clone was detected only a few times. J is TRBJ2-5 and V is TRBV5-1, with D possibly being TRBD1 (6 bases). This CDR3 has 12 amino acids. Trimming took 5 bases from V and 1 from J, leaving 6 bases between them. From germline, CDR1 is SGHRS and CDR2 YFSETQ. CDR3 loop: CASRDSQETQYF. CDR3 sequence (DNA): TGCGCCAGCAGGGACAGCCAAGAGACCCAGTACTTC.

This clone was counted only a few times. This chain joins TRBV7-2 and TRBJ1-2; tentative D call: TRBD1 (6 bases). Germline assignment: CDR1 SGHTA and CDR2 FQGNSA. This CDR3 has 15 residues. V was clipped by 4 bases and J by 8 bases, with 20 bases between them. The CDR3 nucleotides read TGTGCCAGCAGCTCCCACCTAGTGGGAGGGGGAGGCTACACCTTC. Protein product: CASSSHLVGGGGYTF. Using reference TRBV7-2 and TRBJ1-2 for the parts outside the CDR3, the full variable domain is GAGVSQSPSNKVTEKGKDVELRCDPISGHTALYWYRQSLGQGLEFLIYFQGNSAPDKSGLPSDRFSAERTGGSVSTLTIQRTQQEDSAVYLCASSSHLVGGGGYTFGSGTRLTVV.

This clone was observed a few times. The chain recombines TRBV18 with TRBJ2-3; 8 bases match TRBD1. The germline CDR1 and CDR2 sequences are KGHSH and LQKENI. Losses at the gene ends were 4 bases for V and 9 bases for J; bases not matched to a gene: 12. The CDR3 spans 15 residues. The CDR3 DNA reads TGTGCCAGCTCACTACGCGGGACAGGCCTAGGAACGCAGTATTTT. This codes for CASSLRGTGLGTQYF. Full variable domain (missing parts from reference TRBV18 and TRBJ2-3): NAGVMQNPRHLVRRRGQEARLRCSPMKGHSHVYWYRQLPEEGLKFMVYLQKENIIDESGMPKERFSAEFPKEGPSILRIQQVVRGDSAAYFCASSLRGTGLGTQYFGPGTRLTVL.

The rearrangement joins TRBV28 to TRBJ1-5, with 7 bases identical to TRBD1. With 3 bases clipped from V and 3 bases from J, the junction kept 5 bases outside the gene matches. Germline values: CDR1 MDHEN, CDR2 SYDVKM. The CDR3 is 15 residues long. This CDR3 reads CASSFRDRPNQPQHF. The DNA for the CDR3 is TGTGCCAGCAGTTTTCGGGACAGACCCAATCAGCCCCAGCATTTT. Drawing the rest from reference TRBV28 and TRBJ1-5, the complete variable domain is DVKVTQSSRYLVKRTGEKVFLECVQDMDHENMFWYRQDPGLGLRLIYFSYDVKMKEKGDIPEGYSVSREKKERFSLILESASTNQTSMYLCASSFRDRPNQPQHFGDGTRLSIL.

The chain combines TRBV6-4 with TRBJ2-7, with TRBD2 matching over 8 bases. The CDR3 has 14 residues. V lost 7 bases to trimming and J lost 2 bases; unmatched junction nucleotides: 7. Germline V gene sequence: CDR1 MRHNA, CDR2 SNTAGT. Here the CDR3 reads CASNTGTRTYEQYF. The CDR3, as DNA: TGTGCCAGCAACACCGGGACTAGGACCTACGAGCAGTACTTC.

This clone was detected only a few times. The chain combines TRBV5-4 with TRBJ1-2; D is uncertain. This CDR3 contains 13 residues. Germline V gives CDR1 SGHNT, CDR2 YYREEE (reference sequence). The V gene lost 2 bases and the J gene lost 3 bases, with 8 bases spanning the gap. The CDR3 coding sequence is TGTGCCAGCAGCTTTTCACCGGACTATGGCTACACCTTC. Translated, it gives CASSFSPDYGYTF. Together with reference TRBV5-4 and TRBJ1-2, the CDR3 gives the full variable domain: ETGVTQSPTHLIKTRGQQVTLRCSSQSGHNTVSWYQQALGQGPQFIFQYYREEENGRGNFPPRFSGLQFPNYSSELNVNALELDDSALYLCASSFSPDYGYTFGSGTRLTVV.

This clone has just a few counts. The chain couples TRBV2 to TRBJ1-5, with 7 bases aligning to TRBD1. With V trimmed by 1 base and J by 11 bases, 8 bases remained unmatched. The CDR3 contains 14 residues. CDR1 SNHLY and CDR2 FYNNEI come from the germline V gene. The DNA for the CDR3 is TGTGCCAGCAGTGAAGGCGTACCTCAGGGGGCCCAGCATTTT. The encoded protein is CASSEGVPQGAQHF. The variable domain in full, with the rest retrieved from reference TRBV2 and TRBJ1-5, is EPEVTQTPSHQVTQMGQEVILRCVPISNHLYFYWYRQILGQKVEFLVSFYNNEISEKSEIFDDQFSVERPDGSNFTLKIRSTKLEDSAMYFCASSEGVPQGAQHFGDGTRLSIL.

This clone was seen a handful of times. The rearrangement joins TRBV7-9 to TRBJ2-3, with TRBD2 identical over 11 bases. This CDR3 is built from 16 residues. In germline, CDR1 is SEHNR, CDR2 FQNEAQ (reference sequence). The trim removed 5 bases at V and 2 bases at J, leaving 6 bases unmatched. CDR3 DNA: TGTGCCAGCAGCACCGGGACTAGCGGATCCACAGATACGCAGTATTTT. It codes for CASSTGTSGSTDTQYF.

V and J are TRBV28 and TRBJ2-1; D assignment may be TRBD1 or TRBD2 (5 bases each). This CDR3 comprises 13 residues. Trimming shortened V by 6 bases and J by 6 bases, and 12 bases separated the two germline ends. Germline CDR1 and CDR2: MDHEN and SYDVKM. The DNA for the CDR3 is TGTGCCAGCAGCCTCGGGACCCTCAATGAGCAGTTCTTC. It codes for CASSLGTLNEQFF.

In DNA, the CDR3 is TGTGCCAGCAGCACCCCAGGGGGTGGCTACACCTTC. As protein: CASSTPGGGYTF. The chain combines TRBV9 with TRBJ1-2; 7 positions agree with TRBD1. This CDR3 has 12 residues. CDR1 and CDR2 (germline): SGDLS, YYNGEE. The trim removed 4 bases at V and 7 bases at J, leaving 4 bases unmatched.

The chain joins TRBV15 to TRBJ1-5; no reliable D call. This CDR3 has 17 amino acids. From germline, CDR1 is LNHNV and CDR2 YYDKDF (reference sequence). The ends were cut back, 5 bases at V and 0 bases at J, with 17 bases in the middle. The CDR3 loop reads CATSLSVGGYSNQPQHF. CDR3 nucleotide sequence: TGTGCCACCAGCTTATCGGTTGGAGGGTATAGCAATCAGCCCCAGCATTTT.

V and J are TRBV10-3 and TRBJ2-2, with D unclear. Germline CDR1 reads ENHRY; CDR2 reads SYGVKD. The V end lost 4 bases, the J end lost 3 bases, and 9 bases lay between the germline ends. The CDR3 runs to 14 residues. CDR3 loop: CAISGQNYTGELFF. The CDR3 DNA reads TGTGCCATCAGTGGCCAGAATTACACCGGGGAGCTGTTTTTT.

This chain joins TRBV7-3 and TRBJ2-5; 9 bases line up with TRBD1. Germline V gene data show CDR1 as SGHTA and CDR2 as FQGTGA. The trim removed 5 bases at V and 7 bases at J, leaving 14 bases unmatched. The CDR3 has 16 amino acids. The CDR3 spells CASSRLGRDRDGTQYF. The CDR3 DNA follows: TGTGCCAGCAGCCGACTAGGTCGGGACAGGGATGGGACCCAGTACTTC.